What follows describes a single TCR beta chain. No antigen is known for it. The CDR3 totals 17 residues. Deletions cut 2 bases from V and 3 bases from J, with 19 bases between. Germline values: CDR1 KGHSH, CDR2 LQKENI. Following an approximately ten-day culture, CD4+ T cells were purified. Of the BNT162b2 and mRNA-1273 vaccines, participants received two doses of one or the other. These data belong to a study of vaccination effects on CD4 cells after COVID-19. Study at large: They grew 2 million to 2.5 million PBMC in each well, adding about 10 IU/ml IL-2 and 10 ug/ml peptides.

Profiled with immunoSEQ multiplex PCR; TCRdb holds only in-frame clones, not every one. The sample carries 70,000 or so clones, approximately 73% recorded once. The sequence was collected from a human donor who received a COVID-19 vaccine. The sequencing used CD4+ T cells from PBMCs cultured without peptide, collected after COVID-19 vaccination. The V gene is TRBV18, the J gene TRBJ1-1; D ambiguous. The CDR3 is CASSPRFPGGGDTEAFF. The CDR3 nucleotides read TGTGCCAGCTCACCAAGGTTCCCAGGAGGAGGAGACACTGAAGCTTTCTTT. Filled out from reference TRBV18 and TRBJ1-1, the complete variable domain reads NAGVMQNPRHLVRRRGQEARLRCSPMKGHSHVYWYRQLPEEGLKFMVYLQKENIIDESGMPKERFSAEFPKEGPSILRIQQVVRGDSAAYFCASSPRFPGGGDTEAFFGQGTRLTVV.